This T cell receptor beta chain derives from a study of cytomegalovirus exposure and HLA in healthy donors. On this clone itself: Its target is unknown.

Points from the study as a whole: Accurate predictions that matched the HLA-A and HLA-B alleles of most subjects were reportedly made from TCR beta sequences.

A multiplex PCR was run with 60 Vbeta primers and 13 Jbeta primers. The data were produced by immunoSEQ multiplex PCR, yet TCRdb's version contains in-frame clones alone and is incomplete. The sample records around 130,000 clones, less than 75% being singletons. Trimming at V came to 7 bases and at J to 1 base, leaving 8 bases not matched to a gene. The CDR3 consists of 15 residues. Germline V gene lookup returns CDR1 MNHEY and CDR2 SMNVEV (reference sequence). The chain combines TRBV27 with TRBJ2-3, with TRBD2 matching 7 bases. The specimen sequenced was PBMCs. This receptor was obtained from a middle-aged woman in good health and CMV-seropositive. This CDR3 reads CASTDGGIGTDTQYF. Here the CDR3 DNA reads TGTGCCAGCACGGACGGGGGGATTGGCACAGATACGCAGTATTTT.